These 22 T cell receptor beta chains share one sample of origin, sequenced in a study of T cell changes during pregnancy in multiple sclerosis. The data were produced by immunoSEQ multiplex PCR, yet TCRdb's version contains in-frame clones alone and is incomplete. The repertoire includes approximately 69,000 clones, around 94% of them detected once, and 0.58% sits in the top ten. The sequenced sample was peripheral blood, obtained in the third trimester of pregnancy. Receptors were obtained from a female donor with multiple sclerosis, enrolled in a pregnancy study.

The chain uses TRBV4-1 and TRBJ1-1; D is unclear. The germline V gene has CDR1 MGHRA and CDR2 YSYEKL. Between the trimmed V and J ends, which lost 0 bases and 11 bases, there was a span of 13 bases. The CDR3 length is 13 residues. CDR3 residues: CASSQDPGLAAFF. In DNA, the CDR3 is TGCGCCAGCAGCCAAGATCCTGGCCTGGCTGCTTTCTTT.

This sequence joins TRBV19 and TRBJ1-2; 8 bases align to TRBD1. In germline, CDR1 is LNHDA, CDR2 SQIVND (reference sequence). This CDR3 spans 15 amino acids. With V trimmed by 5 bases and J by 4 bases, 9 bases remained unmatched. In DNA, the CDR3 is TGTGCCAGTAGTCCACAGACAGGGGCGATCTATGGCTACACCTTC. It specifies CASSPQTGAIYGYTF.

CDR3 amino acids: CASSRQGHGYTF. In DNA form, the CDR3 reads TGTGCCAGTAGCCGACAGGGGCACGGCTACACCTTC. The J gene is TRBJ1-2, the V gene TRBV19, with 8 bases fitting TRBD1. J lost 8 bases, V lost 6 bases, and 5 bases had no gene match. CDR3 size: 12 residues. CDR1 is LNHDA and CDR2 is SQIVND in the germline V gene (reference sequence).

The V and J genes are TRBV7-2 and TRBJ2-1, with 7 bases lining up with TRBD2. Losses at the gene ends were 0 bases for V and 10 bases for J; bases not matched to a gene: 3. The CDR3 extends over 13 amino acids. Germline V CDR1 and CDR2: SGHTA, FQGNSA. CDR3 residues: CASSLARAGEQFF. CDR3 bases: TGTGCCAGCAGCTTAGCGCGAGCGGGGGAGCAGTTCTTC. The full variable domain, in which reference TRBV7-2 and TRBJ2-1 provide the parts outside the CDR3, is GAGVSQSPSNKVTEKGKDVELRCDPISGHTALYWYRQSLGQGLEFLIYFQGNSAPDKSGLPSDRFSAERTGGSVSTLTIQRTQQEDSAVYLCASSLARAGEQFFGPGTRLTVL.

This clone appeared once. The V call is TRBV30, the J call TRBJ1-4; D not resolved. The CDR3 has 15 residues. The V end lost 0 bases, the J end lost 5 bases, and 13 bases lay between the germline ends. Germline V gene lookup returns CDR1 GTSNPN and CDR2 SVGIG (reference sequence). The CDR3 loop is CAWSVIGLTNEKLFF. Written as DNA, the CDR3 is TGTGCCTGGAGTGTAATAGGACTTACCAATGAAAAACTGTTTTTT.

V is TRBV5-8 and J is TRBJ1-2, with no clear D. The germline V gene encodes CDR1 SGHTS and CDR2 YDEGEE. CDR3 length equals 13 residues. Trimming removed 3 bases at V and 1 base at J, with 7 bases between. For the CDR3, the DNA is TGTGCCAGCAGCTCTAAATTTAACTATGGCTACACCTTC. Its translation: CASSSKFNYGYTF.

This clone was recorded once. The chain employs TRBV5-5 and TRBJ2-7; D gene unclear. This CDR3 region has 16 residues. The ends were cut back, 4 bases at V and 0 bases at J, with 17 bases in the middle. Germline CDR1 and CDR2: SGHKS and YYEKEE (reference sequence). CDR3 sequence: CASSQTEELPSYEQYF. In DNA form, the CDR3 reads TGTGCCAGCAGCCAAACTGAGGAGTTACCCTCCTACGAGCAGTACTTC.

Only one count was recorded for this clone. V gene TRBV7-9 combines with J gene TRBJ1-4; tentative D call: TRBD1 (6 bases). The CDR3 has 15 amino acids. V lost 4 bases, J lost 0 bases, and 9 bases lay in between. Germline lookup yields CDR1 SEHNR and CDR2 FQNEAQ (reference sequence). CDR3 sequence: CASSSDRSTNEKLFF. The CDR3 DNA is TGTGCCAGCAGCTCAGACAGGTCAACTAATGAAAAACTGTTTTTT.

The chain uses TRBV28 and TRBJ2-1; TRBD1 aligns across 7 bases. The CDR3 runs 14 residues. After removal of 6 bases from V and 7 bases from J, the junction contained 9 bases not matched to a gene. Germline V gene lookup returns CDR1 MDHEN and CDR2 SYDVKM. In DNA, the CDR3 is TGTGCCAGCAGCCCCGAACAGGGGTGGAATGAGCAGTTCTTC. It translates to CASSPEQGWNEQFF.

V usage is TRBV2 and J usage is TRBJ2-5, with 12 bases identical to TRBD2. V was clipped by 2 bases and J by 5 bases; unmatched bases: 3. The CDR3 covers 15 residues. From germline, CDR1 is SNHLY and CDR2 FYNNEI. CDR3 amino acids: CASSELAGGMETQYF. The CDR3 bases are TGTGCCAGCAGTGAACTAGCGGGGGGGATGGAGACCCAGTACTTC.

The J gene is TRBJ1-1, the V gene TRBV29-1; 9 bases fit TRBD1. The CDR3 loop spans 13 amino acids. Germline CDR1 reads SQVTM; CDR2 reads ANQGSEA. With 7 bases clipped from V and 1 base from J, the junction kept 4 bases outside the gene matches. CDR3 sequence reads: CSARGQGNTEAFF. The CDR3 nucleotides read TGCAGCGCGCGGGGACAGGGGAACACTGAAGCTTTCTTT.

The V gene is TRBV23-1, the J gene TRBJ2-4, with D perhaps matching TRBD2 (5 bases). TRBV23-1 has ORF status, its function being uncertain. CDR3 size: 20 residues. The V end was cut by 8 bases, the J end by 0 bases, with 29 bases between. CDR3 bases: TGCGCCAGCCTCCAACGAGGGCCTAGGAATGTCTTACTAGCCAAAAACATTCAGTACTTC. Residues: CASLQRGPRNVLLAKNIQYF.

A single count supports this clone. This chain links TRBV2 with TRBJ1-1, with a possible D match to TRBD1 (5 bases). The germline V gene has CDR1 SNHLY and CDR2 FYNNEI. V was trimmed by 6 bases and J by 0 bases, leaving 11 bases between them. The CDR3 covers 14 residues. CDR3 loop: CASRVETVNTEAFF. The DNA for the CDR3 is TGTGCCAGCAGGGTAGAGACAGTGAACACTGAAGCTTTCTTT. Drawing the rest from reference TRBV2 and TRBJ1-1, the complete variable domain is EPEVTQTPSHQVTQMGQEVILRCVPISNHLYFYWYRQILGQKVEFLVSFYNNEISEKSEIFDDQFSVERPDGSNFTLKIRSTKLEDSAMYFCASRVETVNTEAFFGQGTRLTVV.

V usage is TRBV5-4 and J usage is TRBJ1-3; 10 bases map to TRBD1. Germline lookup yields CDR1 SGHNT and CDR2 YYREEE (reference sequence). J was trimmed by 2 bases and V by 3 bases; bases with no gene match: 2. The CDR3 is 15 residues long. This CDR3 is CASSSGQGTGNTIYF. In DNA form, the CDR3 reads TGTGCCAGCAGCTCGGGACAGGGGACTGGAAACACCATATATTTT.

The chain employs TRBV4-1 and TRBJ2-3; TRBD2 aligns across 9 bases. The J segment lost 2 bases and the V segment lost 0 bases, leaving 12 bases of the junction unmatched. Germline V gene data show CDR1 as MGHRA and CDR2 as YSYEKL. The CDR3 length is 19 residues. CDR3 DNA sequence: TGCGCCAGCAGCCAAGATTATCAGGCTAGCGGGGCTTACACAGATACGCAGTATTTT. As protein: CASSQDYQASGAYTDTQYF.

The genes are TRBV21-1 and TRBJ2-5; the DNA was not used to check the table's D call, TRBD1. TRBV21-1 is a documented pseudogene. There are 13 residues in the CDR3. The CDR3 sequence is CASRGDMQETQYF. CDR3 DNA: TGTGCCAGCAGAGGGGACATGCAAGAGACCCAGTACTTC.

This chain uses TRBV4-3 with TRBJ1-2; a possible D gene is TRBD1 (6 bases). The ends were cut back, 1 base at V and 7 bases at J, with 13 bases in the middle. This CDR3 contains 14 residues. Germline assignment: CDR1 LGHNA and CDR2 YSLEER. The CDR3 region is CASSQGPGVSGYTF. The CDR3 DNA follows: TGCGCCAGCAGCCAAGGTCCAGGGGTGAGTGGCTACACCTTC.

The V and J genes are TRBV6-5 and TRBJ2-7; TRBD2 matches 8 bases. The CDR3 sequence is 13 residues long. The V and J ends lost 6 bases and 9 bases, in that order; junction bases with no gene match: 10. Germline-derived CDR1 and CDR2 are MNHEY and SVGAGI. This CDR3 reads CASRPGTSVRQYF. CDR3 coding DNA: TGTGCCAGCAGACCCGGGACTAGTGTTCGGCAGTACTTC.

The J gene is TRBJ1-6, the V gene TRBV30; 8 nucleotides agree with TRBD1. The CDR3 is 17 residues long. Germline trimming cut 5 bases from V and 2 bases from J; bases unmatched to any gene: 11. The germline V gene encodes CDR1 GTSNPN and CDR2 SVGIG (reference sequence). For the CDR3, the DNA is TGTGCCTGGGAGATTGACAGGGGAGTCACCTATAATTCACCCCTCCACTTT. It specifies CAWEIDRGVTYNSPLHF.

The table lists this clone with a count of one. The J gene is TRBJ1-6, the V gene TRBV9; 8 bases fit TRBD1. Per germline, CDR1 SGDLS and CDR2 YYNGEE. V trimming: 1 base; J trimming: 8 bases; junction bases outside the gene matches: 2. The CDR3 has 14 residues. Here the CDR3 reads CASSVKQGDSPLHF. The DNA of the CDR3 is TGTGCCAGCAGCGTAAAACAGGGGGATTCACCCCTCCACTTT.

The gene calls are TRBV4-3 and TRBJ1-2, with 8 bases fitting TRBD1. The CDR3 covers 16 residues. Germline V gene lookup returns CDR1 LGHNA and CDR2 YSLEER. V shed 0 bases and J 8 bases; nucleotides not matched to a gene: 11. This CDR3 reads CASSQDHRRGLSGYTF. Here the CDR3 DNA reads TGCGCCAGCAGCCAAGATCATCGCAGGGGGCTGAGCGGCTACACCTTC.

This clone appeared a single time. The CDR3 spells CASSLDRDRQNTEAFF. The CDR3 nucleotides read TGTGCCAGCAGCTTAGATCGAGACAGGCAGAACACTGAAGCTTTCTTT. The chain carries TRBV7-2 and TRBJ1-1; perhaps TRBD1 as D (6 bases). V shed 1 base and J shed 1 base, with 13 bases lying between them. Germline loops: CDR1 SGHTA, CDR2 FQGNSA. The CDR3 sequence is 16 residues long.